The 29 T cell receptor beta chains given below trace back to one sample, sequenced in a study of technical replicates of blood from a handful of donors. Data came from immunoSEQ multiplex PCR; TCRdb stores just in-frame clones and leaves some out. The sample shows some 60,000 clones, around 87% of them seen only once. The sample was PBMCs. The receptors derive from a human donor in good health. Some clones in this sample may be carry-over from other donors' samples.

The chain combines TRBV5-6 with TRBJ2-5, with 9 bases fitting TRBD2. The junction had 16 bases not matched to a gene; V was cut back by 4 bases and J by 9 bases. The CDR3 length is 16 residues. CDR1 and CDR2 from the germline V gene are SGHDT and YYEEEE. CDR3 DNA: TGTGCCAGCAGCCGTGGTCGAGCGGGGGGATCCCAGGCCCAGTACTTC. Translated, it gives CASSRGRAGGSQAQYF.

V gene TRBV10-3 combines with J gene TRBJ2-7, with TRBD1 identical over 9 bases. V was pared by 3 bases and J by 1 base, with 1 base of the junction left unmatched. Germline V lookup: CDR1 ENHRY, CDR2 SYGVKD. This CDR3 has 14 amino acids. Here the CDR3 reads CAISEGTGSYEQYF. As DNA, the CDR3 is TGTGCCATCAGTGAAGGGACAGGGTCCTACGAGCAGTACTTC.

The chain is built from TRBV7-6 and TRBJ1-2, with 8 nucleotides matching TRBD1. Germline lookup yields CDR1 SGHVS and CDR2 FNYEAQ. The CDR3 consists of 14 residues. With 5 bases clipped from V and 6 bases from J, the junction kept 8 bases outside the gene matches. This CDR3 reads CASSPWMDRDGYTF. The DNA of the CDR3 is TGTGCCAGCAGCCCCTGGATGGACAGGGATGGCTACACCTTC.

The chain combines TRBV5-1 with TRBJ2-7, with a possible D match to TRBD2 (6 bases). The CDR3 has 14 amino acids. In germline, CDR1 is SGHRS, CDR2 YFSETQ. V was trimmed by 1 base and J by 4 bases, leaving 12 bases between them. CDR3 nucleotides: TGCGCCAGCAGCTTGCTAACCGGGACTTACGAGCAGTACTTC. It is translated as CASSLLTGTYEQYF. Full variable domain (outside the CDR3, taken from reference TRBV5-1 and TRBJ2-7): KAGVTQTPRYLIKTRGQQVTLSCSPISGHRSVSWYQQTPGQGLQFLFEYFSETQRNKGNFPGRFSGRQFSNSRSEMNVSTLELGDSALYLCASSLLTGTYEQYFGPGTRLTVT.

The chain uses TRBV21-1 and TRBJ2-7; the DNA was not used to check the table's D call, TRBD1. TRBV21-1 is a pseudogene. CDR3 length: 19 residues. The CDR3 DNA reads TGTGCCAGCAGCAAAGAGTTGAGAGGAAGGGGGCGGCCGGCGGGTGAGCAGTACTTC. It encodes CASSKELRGRGRPAGEQYF.

The genes are TRBV29-1 and TRBJ2-6; D ambiguous. From germline, CDR1 is SQVTM and CDR2 ANQGSEA. This CDR3 is built from 13 residues. V was trimmed by 4 bases and J by 1 base, leaving 5 bases between them. The CDR3 loop is CSVAESGANVLTF. The CDR3 bases are TGCAGCGTTGCTGAGTCTGGGGCCAACGTCCTGACTTTC.

This clone was detected once. The gene calls are TRBV7-8 and TRBJ1-4; the D gene is possibly TRBD1 (6 bases). In germline, CDR1 is SGHVS, CDR2 FQNEAQ. Deletions cut 1 base from V and 8 bases from J, with 14 bases between. The CDR3 extends over 15 amino acids. The CDR3 loop is CASSLGTATGEKLFF. For the CDR3, the DNA is TGTGCCAGCAGCTTAGGGACAGCCACGGGCGAAAAACTGTTTTTT.

This clone was picked up one time. This chain links TRBV11-2 with TRBJ2-2; TRBD1 is a possible D gene (6 bases). V was pared by 6 bases and J by 6 bases, with 11 bases between. The CDR3 has 13 amino acids. The germline gives CDR1 SGHAT, CDR2 FQNNGV. CDR3 DNA: TGTGCCAGCAGGACACAGGGTTCCGGGGAGCTGTTTTTT. Protein product: CASRTQGSGELFF.

The gene calls are TRBV18 and TRBJ2-7; 7 nucleotides agree with TRBD1. Germline values: CDR1 KGHSH, CDR2 LQKENI. V dropped 4 bases and J dropped 2; count of bases not matched to a gene: 2. This CDR3 has 13 amino acids. DNA for the CDR3: TGTGCCAGCTCACGGGACAGTCCCTACGAGCAGTACTTC. Translated: CASSRDSPYEQYF.

This clone was detected once. This chain connects TRBV5-6 to TRBJ2-3; 15 bases are shared with TRBD2. This CDR3 comprises 16 residues. Germline V CDR1 and CDR2: SGHDT, YYEEEE. Losses at the gene ends were 4 bases for V and 9 bases for J; bases not matched to a gene: 9. This CDR3 reads CASSGEGLAGGITQYF. CDR3 sequence (DNA): TGTGCCAGCAGCGGGGAGGGACTAGCGGGGGGCATCACGCAGTATTTT.

This clone was found once. V usage is TRBV5-4 and J usage is TRBJ2-5, with 12 bases aligning to TRBD2. V shed 3 bases and J 5 bases; nucleotides not matched to a gene: 17. Germline V gene data show CDR1 as SGHNT and CDR2 as YYREEE (reference sequence). CDR3 size: 19 residues. Here the CDR3 DNA reads TGTGCCAGCAGCTCCATAAAGACGAGTGGACTAGCGGGACTGGAGACCCAGTACTTC. Its translation: CASSSIKTSGLAGLETQYF.

The gene calls are TRBV7-3 and TRBJ1-2, with D tentatively TRBD1 (6 bases). Germline CDR1 SGHTA, CDR2 FQGTGA. The CDR3 consists of 15 residues. V dropped 0 bases and J dropped 4 bases, with 12 bases sitting between them. CDR3 sequence: CASSLTSGRGYGYTF. The DNA for the CDR3 is TGTGCCAGCAGCTTAACCAGCGGCAGGGGCTATGGCTACACCTTC.

V and J are TRBV14 and TRBJ1-1; TRBD1 agrees at 7 bases. From germline, CDR1 is SGHDN and CDR2 FVKESK. The CDR3 is 13 residues long. J gave up 11 bases and V 0 bases, and 6 bases lay outside the gene matches. CDR3 coding DNA: TGTGCCAGCAGCCAAGAAGACAGGGCGGCGGCTTTCTTT. Translation: CASSQEDRAAAFF.

The chain combines TRBV30 with TRBJ2-1, with D possibly being TRBD2 (6 bases). This CDR3 region has 15 residues. Trimming removed 0 bases at V and 6 bases at J, with 15 bases between. Germline V gene lookup returns CDR1 GTSNPN and CDR2 SVGIG (reference sequence). CDR3 bases: TGTGCCTGGAGTGTACCATCGGGACTTCGCAATGAGCAGTTCTTC. This gives the protein CAWSVPSGLRNEQFF. The variable domain in full, with the rest retrieved from reference TRBV30 and TRBJ2-1, is SQTIHQWPATLVQPVGSPLSLECTVEGTSNPNLYWYRQAAGRGLQLLFYSVGIGQISSEVPQNLSASRPQDRQFILSSKKLLLSDSGFYLCAWSVPSGLRNEQFFGPGTRLTVL.

This clone was seen only once. The chain joins TRBV7-3 to TRBJ1-1; unclear D gene. Germline values: CDR1 SGHTA, CDR2 FQGTGA. The CDR3 spans 13 residues. V lost 5 bases to trimming and J lost 2 bases, with 9 bases between them. CDR3 nucleotide sequence: TGTGCCAGCAGCGGAGGTCTCAACACTGAAGCTTTCTTT. Residues: CASSGGLNTEAFF.

The table lists this clone with a count of one. The rearrangement uses TRBV29-1 and TRBJ1-2, with TRBD1 as a possible D gene (5 bases). V lost 7 bases, J lost 8 bases, and 23 bases lay in between. Germline values: CDR1 SQVTM, CDR2 ANQGSEA. This CDR3 is built from 14 residues. The CDR3 region has the DNA TGCAGCGCTGCAGACGACAGATTTAGGAGCGGCTACACCTTC. Its protein is CSAADDRFRSGYTF.

This chain links TRBV4-3 with TRBJ2-7; 9 bases line up with TRBD2. Losses at the gene ends were 4 bases for V and 6 bases for J; bases not matched to a gene: 13. CDR1 is LGHNA, CDR2 YSLEER, per germline. There are 16 residues in the CDR3. The CDR3 protein is CASSRVVGGRAGEQYF. CDR3 DNA: TGCGCCAGCAGCCGAGTTGTCGGCGGGAGGGCCGGCGAGCAGTACTTC.

The genes are TRBV7-8 and TRBJ2-5; maybe TRBD1 (6 bases). V lost 9 bases and J lost 2, with 13 bases in between. The CDR3 totals 13 residues. CDR1 SGHVS and CDR2 FQNEAQ come from the germline V gene. CDR3: CASSGHLQETQYF. Written as DNA, the CDR3 is TGTGCCAGTTCGGGACACCTACAAGAGACCCAGTACTTC.

The CDR3 spells CASNVLTGVQPQHF. In DNA form, the CDR3 reads TGTGCCAGCAATGTACTGACGGGAGTTCAGCCCCAGCATTTT. The chain is built from TRBV2 and TRBJ1-5, with unresolved D. This CDR3 has 14 residues. Germline CDR1 is SNHLY and CDR2 is FYNNEI. Trimming cost V 7 bases and J 6 bases, with 16 bases left between them. Looking up the rest from reference TRBV2 and TRBJ1-5 gives the full variable domain: EPEVTQTPSHQVTQMGQEVILRCVPISNHLYFYWYRQILGQKVEFLVSFYNNEISEKSEIFDDQFSVERPDGSNFTLKIRSTKLEDSAMYFCASNVLTGVQPQHFGDGTRLSIL.

The sample holds one count of this clone. This chain links TRBV6-5 with TRBJ2-7, with TRBD1 identical over 7 bases. V lost 6 bases and J lost 4; bases outside the gene matches: 12. This CDR3 has 15 amino acids. The germline gives CDR1 MNHEY, CDR2 SVGAGI. The chain's CDR3 is CASRSTYRGGYEQYF. DNA for the CDR3: TGTGCCAGCAGATCGACCTACAGGGGCGGTTACGAGCAGTACTTC.

The V and J genes are TRBV18 and TRBJ2-5; D is possibly TRBD2 (6 bases). With 0 bases removed from V and 5 bases from J, the gap between germline ends came to 13 bases. Germline V gene lookup returns CDR1 KGHSH and CDR2 LQKENI. The CDR3 extends over 15 amino acids. The CDR3 reads CASSPPASGSETQYF. CDR3 DNA: TGTGCCAGCTCACCACCGGCCAGCGGGTCGGAGACCCAGTACTTC.

The gene calls are TRBV7-6 and TRBJ2-3; D is ambiguous. Germline-derived CDR1 and CDR2 are SGHVS and FNYEAQ. Trimming left V 6 bases short and J 3 bases short, with 16 bases between. CDR3 length equals 15 residues. The CDR3 here is CASSLSGIPTDTQYF. The CDR3 nucleotides read TGTGCCAGCAGTCTCTCGGGTATTCCTACAGATACGCAGTATTTT.

This rearrangement joins TRBV27 to TRBJ2-6; 9 nucleotides align to TRBD1. This CDR3 region has 16 residues. Germline V gives CDR1 MNHEY, CDR2 SMNVEV (reference sequence). Unmatched junction bases numbered 4, after V lost 5 bases and J lost 2 bases. The CDR3 coding sequence is TGTGCCAGCAGTCCCAGGGACAGGGCTGGGGCCAACGTCCTGACTTTC. It yields the protein CASSPRDRAGANVLTF.

This chain uses TRBV5-1 with TRBJ1-2; D is uncertain. This CDR3 spans 14 amino acids. Germline V gives CDR1 SGHRS, CDR2 YFSETQ. V dropped 4 bases and J dropped 7 bases, with 17 bases sitting between them. CDR3 in amino acids: CASSREEADSGYTF. The CDR3 DNA follows: TGCGCCAGCAGCCGGGAGGAAGCTGATTCTGGCTACACCTTC.

The J gene is TRBJ2-7, the V gene TRBV10-3, with 7 bases matching TRBD2. This CDR3 spans 15 amino acids. J was trimmed by 0 bases and V by 9 bases; bases with no gene match: 11. Germline V gene lookup returns CDR1 ENHRY and CDR2 SYGVKD. The CDR3 loop is CAIGSGGGVSYEQYF. In DNA form, the CDR3 reads TGTGCCATTGGAAGCGGTGGGGGGGTCTCCTACGAGCAGTACTTC.

The chain employs TRBV5-6 and TRBJ1-2, with D possibly TRBD1 on 6 matching bases. The V end lost 1 base, the J end lost 7 bases, and 14 bases lay between the germline ends. CDR3 length: 14 residues. CDR1 and CDR2 (germline): SGHDT, YYEEEE. As DNA, the CDR3 is TGTGCCAGCAGCTTGTTACAGGGAAGAGGTGGCTACACCTTC. Translating gives CASSLLQGRGGYTF.

The chain employs TRBV5-1 and TRBJ1-2; D may be TRBD1 (5 bases). CDR3 length equals 14 residues. The germline V and J ends were trimmed by 4 bases and 0 bases, with 10 bases remaining between them. From germline, CDR1 is SGHRS and CDR2 YFSETQ. CDR3 bases: TGCGCCAGCAGCCCAGGGCCAGCTAACTATGGCTACACCTTC. Translated: CASSPGPANYGYTF. Full variable domain (missing parts from reference TRBV5-1 and TRBJ1-2): KAGVTQTPRYLIKTRGQQVTLSCSPISGHRSVSWYQQTPGQGLQFLFEYFSETQRNKGNFPGRFSGRQFSNSRSEMNVSTLELGDSALYLCASSPGPANYGYTFGSGTRLTVV.

This clone was detected only a few times. An end of the junction differs from the germline gene, which may be a read error. The chain uses TRBV7-2 and TRBJ2-4, with TRBD2 matching 12 bases. This CDR3 spans 14 amino acids. CDR1 and CDR2 (germline): SGHTA, FQGNSA. CDR3 region: CASSSGLAGREVRF. The CDR3, as DNA: TGTGCCAGCAGCTCAGGACTAGCGGGGAGGGAAGTTCGCTTC.

The gene calls are TRBV4-1 and TRBJ1-3; D remains ambiguous. This CDR3 comprises 17 residues. Trimming left V 0 bases short and J 3 bases short, with 15 bases between. Germline V lookup: CDR1 MGHRA, CDR2 YSYEKL. CDR3 nucleotide sequence: TGCGCCAGCAGCCAAGATCCGCCGGGGTCGAGTGGAAACACCATATATTTT. Protein: CASSQDPPGSSGNTIYF.